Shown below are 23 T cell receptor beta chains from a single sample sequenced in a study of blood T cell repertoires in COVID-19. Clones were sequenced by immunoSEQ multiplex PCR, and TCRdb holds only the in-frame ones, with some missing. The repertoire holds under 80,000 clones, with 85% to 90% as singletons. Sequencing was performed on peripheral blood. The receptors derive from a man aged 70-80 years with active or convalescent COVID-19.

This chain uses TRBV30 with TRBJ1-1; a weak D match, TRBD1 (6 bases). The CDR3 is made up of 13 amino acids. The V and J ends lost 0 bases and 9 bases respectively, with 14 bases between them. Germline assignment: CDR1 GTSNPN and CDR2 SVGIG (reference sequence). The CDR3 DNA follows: TGTGCCTGGAGTGTACAGGACAGAGGTCAAGCTTTCTTT. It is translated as CAWSVQDRGQAFF.

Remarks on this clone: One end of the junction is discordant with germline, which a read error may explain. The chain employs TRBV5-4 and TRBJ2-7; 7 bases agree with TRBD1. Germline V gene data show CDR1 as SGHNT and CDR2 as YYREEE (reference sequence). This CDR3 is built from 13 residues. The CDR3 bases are TGTGCCAGCAGCTTGCCAGGGACAGCGGTGAGGGACTTC. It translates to CASSLPGTAVRDF.

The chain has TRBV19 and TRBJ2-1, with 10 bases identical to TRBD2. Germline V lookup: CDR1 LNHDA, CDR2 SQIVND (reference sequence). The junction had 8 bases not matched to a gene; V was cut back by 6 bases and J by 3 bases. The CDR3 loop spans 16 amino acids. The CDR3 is CASSDSGLALYNEQFF. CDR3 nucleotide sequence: TGTGCCAGTAGCGATTCGGGACTAGCGCTCTACAATGAGCAGTTCTTC. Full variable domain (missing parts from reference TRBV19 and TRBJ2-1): DGGITQSPKYLFRKEGQNVTLSCEQNLNHDAMYWYRQDPGQGLRLIYYSQIVNDFQKGDIAEGYSVSREKKESFPLTVTSAQKNPTAFYLCASSDSGLALYNEQFFGPGTRLTVL.

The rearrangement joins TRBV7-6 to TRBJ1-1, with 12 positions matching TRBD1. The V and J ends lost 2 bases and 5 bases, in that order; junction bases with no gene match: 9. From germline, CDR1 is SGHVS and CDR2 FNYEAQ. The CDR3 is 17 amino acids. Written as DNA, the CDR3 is TGTGCCAGCAGCTTATTGTCCGGGACAGGGGGCGGGACTGAAGCTTTCTTT. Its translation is CASSLLSGTGGGTEAFF. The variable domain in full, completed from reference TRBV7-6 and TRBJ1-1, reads GAGVSQSPRYKVTKRGQDVALRCDPISGHVSLYWYRQALGQGPEFLTYFNYEAQQDKSGLPNDRFSAERPEGSISTLTIQRTEQRDSAMYRCASSLLSGTGGGTEAFFGQGTRLTVV.

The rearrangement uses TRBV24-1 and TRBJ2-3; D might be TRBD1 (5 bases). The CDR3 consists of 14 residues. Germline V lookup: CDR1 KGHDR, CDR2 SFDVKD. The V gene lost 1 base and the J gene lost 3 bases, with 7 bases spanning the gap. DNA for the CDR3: TGTGCCACCAGTGATTTTCAGGGAACAGATACGCAGTATTTT. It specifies CATSDFQGTDTQYF.

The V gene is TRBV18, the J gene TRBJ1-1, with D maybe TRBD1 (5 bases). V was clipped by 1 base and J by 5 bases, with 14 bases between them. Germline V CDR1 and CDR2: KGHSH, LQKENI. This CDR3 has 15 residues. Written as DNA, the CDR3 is TGTGCCAGCTCACCACAGGGGCAGGACGGGACTGAAGCTTTCTTT. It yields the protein CASSPQGQDGTEAFF.

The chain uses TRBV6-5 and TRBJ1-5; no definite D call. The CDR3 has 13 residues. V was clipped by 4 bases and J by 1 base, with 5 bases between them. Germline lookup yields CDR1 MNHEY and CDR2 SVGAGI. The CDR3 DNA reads TGTGCCAGCAGTTTTCAAAGCAATCAGCCCCAGCATTTT. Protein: CASSFQSNQPQHF.

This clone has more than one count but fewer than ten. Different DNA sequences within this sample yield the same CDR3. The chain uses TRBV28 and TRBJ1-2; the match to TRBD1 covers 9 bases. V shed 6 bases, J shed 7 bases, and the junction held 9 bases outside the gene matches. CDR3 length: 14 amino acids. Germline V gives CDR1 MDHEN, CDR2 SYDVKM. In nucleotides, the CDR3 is TGTGCCAGCAGCCTGGGACAGGGTTCGGGTGGCTACACCTTC. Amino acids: CASSLGQGSGGYTF.

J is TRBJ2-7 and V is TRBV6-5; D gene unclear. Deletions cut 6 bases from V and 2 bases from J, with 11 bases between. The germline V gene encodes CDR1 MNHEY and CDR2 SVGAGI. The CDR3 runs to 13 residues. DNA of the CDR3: TGTGCCAGCAGACAGATTGCCCCCTACGAGCAGTACTTC. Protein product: CASRQIAPYEQYF.

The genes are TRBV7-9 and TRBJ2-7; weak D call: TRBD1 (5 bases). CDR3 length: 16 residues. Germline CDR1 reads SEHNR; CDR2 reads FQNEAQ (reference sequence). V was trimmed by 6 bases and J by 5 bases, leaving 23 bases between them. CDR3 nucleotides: TGTGCCAGCAGACATCGACAGTCCACCTCCCTCCACGAGCAGTACTTC. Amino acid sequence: CASRHRQSTSLHEQYF.

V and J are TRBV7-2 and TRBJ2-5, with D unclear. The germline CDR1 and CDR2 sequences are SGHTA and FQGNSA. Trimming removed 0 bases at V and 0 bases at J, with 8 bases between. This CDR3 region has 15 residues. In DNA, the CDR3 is TGTGCCAGCAGCTTAGCGGGCAGCTACCAAGAGACCCAGTACTTC. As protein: CASSLAGSYQETQYF. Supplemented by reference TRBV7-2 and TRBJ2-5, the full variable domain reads GAGVSQSPSNKVTEKGKDVELRCDPISGHTALYWYRQSLGQGLEFLIYFQGNSAPDKSGLPSDRFSAERTGGSVSTLTIQRTQQEDSAVYLCASSLAGSYQETQYFGPGTRLLVL.

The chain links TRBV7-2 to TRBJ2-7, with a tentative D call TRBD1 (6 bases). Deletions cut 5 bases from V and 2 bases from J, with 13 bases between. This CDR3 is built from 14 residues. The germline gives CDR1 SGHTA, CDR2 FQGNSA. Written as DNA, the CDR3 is TGTGCCAGCAGCCTAGGACAGCCTCCCTACGAGCAGTACTTC. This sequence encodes CASSLGQPPYEQYF.

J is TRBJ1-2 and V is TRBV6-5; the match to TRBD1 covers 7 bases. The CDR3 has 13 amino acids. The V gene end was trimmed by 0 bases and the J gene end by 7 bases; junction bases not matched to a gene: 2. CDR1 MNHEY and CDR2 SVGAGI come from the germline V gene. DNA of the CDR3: TGTGCCAGCAGTTACTCAGGGGGCGTTGGCTACACCTTC. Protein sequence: CASSYSGGVGYTF.

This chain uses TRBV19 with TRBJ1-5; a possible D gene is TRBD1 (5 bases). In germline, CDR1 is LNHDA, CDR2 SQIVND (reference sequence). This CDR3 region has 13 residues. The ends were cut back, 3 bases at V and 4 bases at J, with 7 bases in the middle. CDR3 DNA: TGTGCCAGTAGTATCGGGGGGAATCAGCCCCAGCATTTT. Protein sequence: CASSIGGNQPQHF.

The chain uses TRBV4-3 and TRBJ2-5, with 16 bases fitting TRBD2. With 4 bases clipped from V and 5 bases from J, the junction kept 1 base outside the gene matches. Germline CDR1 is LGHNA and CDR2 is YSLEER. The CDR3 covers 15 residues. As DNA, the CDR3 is TGCGCCAGCAGCCCGGGACTAGCGGGAGGGGAGACCCAGTACTTC. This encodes CASSPGLAGGETQYF.

The DNA for the CDR3 is TGTGCCTCTTCTAGCGGGAGCGCGAACACCGGGGAGCTGTTTTTT. Encoded protein: CASSSGSANTGELFF. The chain couples TRBV30 to TRBJ2-2; 10 bases match TRBD2. Germline V CDR1 and CDR2: GTSNPN, SVGIG (reference sequence). This CDR3 region has 15 residues. The V and J ends lost 7 bases and 0 bases, in that order; junction bases with no gene match: 5.

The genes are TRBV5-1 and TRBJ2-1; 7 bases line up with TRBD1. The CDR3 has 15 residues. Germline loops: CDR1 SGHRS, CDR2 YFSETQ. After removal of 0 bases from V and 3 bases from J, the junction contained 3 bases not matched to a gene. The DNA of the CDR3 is TGCGCCAGCAGCTTGGCCAGGGGGATCTACAATGAGCAGTTCTTC. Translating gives CASSLARGIYNEQFF. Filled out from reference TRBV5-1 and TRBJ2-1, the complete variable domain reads KAGVTQTPRYLIKTRGQQVTLSCSPISGHRSVSWYQQTPGQGLQFLFEYFSETQRNKGNFPGRFSGRQFSNSRSEMNVSTLELGDSALYLCASSLARGIYNEQFFGPGTRLTVL.

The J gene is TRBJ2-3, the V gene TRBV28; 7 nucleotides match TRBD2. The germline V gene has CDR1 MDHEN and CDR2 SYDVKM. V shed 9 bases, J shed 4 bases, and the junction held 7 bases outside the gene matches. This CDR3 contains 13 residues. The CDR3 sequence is CASRAGAPDTQYF. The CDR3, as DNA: TGTGCCAGTAGGGCGGGAGCTCCAGATACGCAGTATTTT.

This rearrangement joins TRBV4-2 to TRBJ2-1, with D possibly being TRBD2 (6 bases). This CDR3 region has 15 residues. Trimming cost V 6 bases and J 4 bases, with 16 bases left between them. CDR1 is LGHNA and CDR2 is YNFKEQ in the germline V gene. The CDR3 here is CASRPGLARYNEQFF. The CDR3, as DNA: TGTGCCAGCAGACCCGGGCTAGCGAGATACAATGAGCAGTTCTTC.

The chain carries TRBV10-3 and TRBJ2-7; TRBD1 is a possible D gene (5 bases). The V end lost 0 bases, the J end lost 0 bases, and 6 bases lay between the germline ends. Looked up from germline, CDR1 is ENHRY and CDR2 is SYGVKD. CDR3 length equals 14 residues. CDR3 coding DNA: TGTGCCATCAGTGAGTCGACAGACTCCTACGAGCAGTACTTC. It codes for CAISESTDSYEQYF.

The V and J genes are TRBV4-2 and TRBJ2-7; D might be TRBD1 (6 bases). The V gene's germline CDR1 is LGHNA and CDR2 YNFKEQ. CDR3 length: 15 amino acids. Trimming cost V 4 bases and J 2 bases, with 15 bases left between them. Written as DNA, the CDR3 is TGTGCCAGCAGCCCAACAGGGCAGGGGACCTACGAGCAGTACTTC. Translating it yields CASSPTGQGTYEQYF.

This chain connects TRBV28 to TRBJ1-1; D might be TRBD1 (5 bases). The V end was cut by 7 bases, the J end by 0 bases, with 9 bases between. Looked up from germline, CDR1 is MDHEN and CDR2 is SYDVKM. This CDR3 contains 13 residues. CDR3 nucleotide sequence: TGTGCCAGCACCAGGGCGGTGAACACTGAAGCTTTCTTT. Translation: CASTRAVNTEAFF.

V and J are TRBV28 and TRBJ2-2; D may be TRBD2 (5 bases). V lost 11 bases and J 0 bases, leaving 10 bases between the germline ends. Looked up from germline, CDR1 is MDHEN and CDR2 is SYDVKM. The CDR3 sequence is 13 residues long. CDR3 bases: TGTGCCTCGGAGGCGCCGAACACCGGGGAGCTGTTTTTT. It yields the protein CASEAPNTGELFF.